This paragraph reports one TCR beta chain. V dropped 0 bases and J dropped 3 bases, with 21 bases sitting between them. This CDR3 is built from 18 residues. Germline V gene lookup returns CDR1 SGHDT and CDR2 YYEEEE. The data originate from a study of blood T cell repertoires in COVID-19. Looking at the study overall: From the United States, Italy and Spain came samples of acute and convalescent COVID-19. PBMCs, B-cell-depleted T cells, or T cells were the source of the cDNA or gDNA that made up the material.

How the authors handled the data: By means of reference gene primer amplification, nucleated cell counts were estimated. Some clones are missing from TCRdb's copy, which holds only in-frame ones; the method was immunoSEQ multiplex PCR. For V, J and clone size, that table is used; D and trimming come from the DNA. The sample has about 210,000 clones, around four fifths seen once. This chain connects TRBV5-6 to TRBJ2-5; D not resolved. The sequence came from a woman aged 50 to 60 with active or convalescent COVID-19. Sequencing used peripheral blood. CDR3 DNA: TGTGCCAGCAGCTTGGCAAAGCAATTGGGCATAAGAGAAGAGACCCAGTACTTC. Its translation: CASSLAKQLGIREETQYF. The full variable domain, completed using reference TRBV5-6 and TRBJ2-5, is DAGVTQSPTHLIKTRGQQVTLRCSPKSGHDTVSWYQQALGQGPQFIFQYYEEEERQRGNFPDRFSGHQFPNYSSELNVNALLLGDSALYLCASSLAKQLGIREETQYFGPGTRLLVL.